This T cell receptor (beta chain) appears in the sequencing data of a study of early T cells in non-severe SARS-CoV-2 infection. TCRdb re-called the 5' RACE reads through MiXCR, storing one row per CDR3 protein. The data show 80,000 to 100,000 distinct CDR3 sequences, 9% to 15% seen once. The J segment lost 5 bases and the V segment lost 4 bases, leaving 8 bases of the junction unmatched. Looked up from germline, CDR1 is SGHTA and CDR2 is FQGNSA. The CDR3 sequence is 17 residues long. This clonotype was counted between two and nine times. Sequenced sample: whole blood. The chain is built from TRBV7-2 and TRBJ2-7; 16 nucleotides agree with TRBD2. This receptor was taken from an adult who was a healthcare worker with PCR-confirmed SARS-CoV-2 infection or an uninfected control (not recorded which). CDR3 sequence (DNA): TGTGCCAGCAGCTCCGGGACTAGCGGGAGGGCCTTGGACGAGCAGTACTTC. It translates to CASSSGTSGRALDEQYF.